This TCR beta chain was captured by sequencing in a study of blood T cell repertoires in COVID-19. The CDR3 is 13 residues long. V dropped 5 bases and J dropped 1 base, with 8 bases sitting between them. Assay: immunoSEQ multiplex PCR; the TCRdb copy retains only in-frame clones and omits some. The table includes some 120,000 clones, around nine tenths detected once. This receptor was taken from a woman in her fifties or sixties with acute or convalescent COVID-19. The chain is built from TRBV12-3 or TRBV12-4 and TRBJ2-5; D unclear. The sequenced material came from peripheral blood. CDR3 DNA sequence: TGTGCCAGCAGTCGAGGATTCCAAGAGACCCAGTACTTC. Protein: CASSRGFQETQYF.